The sequence of this T cell receptor (beta chain) was determined in a study of persistence of HIV-infected CD4 T cells. General observations from the study: Degenerate expanded CDR3beta sequences were enriched among CMV- and Gag-responding cells.

This clone was detected once. Its target is unknown. The stimulus was an HIV-1 Gag 15-mer peptide pool, about 1 ug/peptide/mL. Sorted nonresponding memory CD4+ T cells were CD40L-negative, CD69-negative, CD45RO-high. Donors had CD4+ T cell counts above 400 cells/uL and were CMV-seropositive. CDR3 size: 13 residues. Germline V gene lookup returns CDR1 MGHDK and CDR2 SYGVNS. Trimming shortened V by 4 bases and J by 5 bases, and 8 bases separated the two germline ends. Sequencing used immunoSEQ version 4 in survey mode. Genomic DNA was diluted to around 10 ng/uL, up to 1 ug per sample. The protocol was immunoSEQ multiplex PCR, while the TCRdb copy is restricted to in-frame clones and leaves out a portion. In the table there are over 40,000 clones, about 80% of which are singletons.

The V call is TRBV25-1, the J call TRBJ2-2; D unclear. The source of this sequence is an adult man with HIV who was CMV-seropositive. The material was CD4+ T cells sorted from PBMCs after roughly 18-hour stimulation, obtained from a patient who received antiretroviral therapy. CDR3 sequence reads: CASSVGSTGELFF. In DNA, the CDR3 is TGTGCCAGCAGTGTCGGATCTACCGGGGAGCTGTTTTTT.